This T cell receptor beta chain was identified during a study of T cell changes during pregnancy in multiple sclerosis. Germline V lookup: CDR1 SGHVS, CDR2 FQNEAQ. This CDR3 has 17 residues. V lost 0 bases to trimming and J lost 9 bases; unmatched junction nucleotides: 13. Here immunoSEQ multiplex PCR was the method, and the copy in TCRdb shows in-frame clones only, minus some. The top ten clones hold about 6.9% of a sample with around 30,000 clones, about nine tenths of them seen once. Sequenced here: CD8+ T cells from peripheral blood mononuclear cells, sampled in the second trimester of pregnancy. The TCR sequence derives from a female donor with multiple sclerosis, enrolled in a pregnancy study. The genes are TRBV7-8 and TRBJ2-1; TRBD2 matches at 8 bases. CDR3 DNA: TGTGCCAGCAGCTTAGCCGCGGGGGGCCTCAGCTATGGTGAGCAGTTCTTC. Translation: CASSLAAGGLSYGEQFF.